Listed here are 19 T cell receptor beta chains from one sample, sequenced in a study of T cells in Graves' hyperthyroidism and ophthalmopathy. The investigators amplified TCR beta CDR3 regions from RNA transcripts. When the TCR CDR3 underwent first-round RT-PCR, the HTBI primer set was used. Via MiXCR, TCRdb re-called the multiplex PCR reads, giving one row per CDR3 protein. The table shows some 300,000 distinct CDR3 sequences, with roughly 13% occurring only once. The source material was blood. These receptors originate from a woman in her twenties or thirties with Graves' hyperthyroidism that later progressed to Graves' ophthalmopathy.

At least ten counts were recorded for this clonotype. The rearrangement links TRBV27 to TRBJ2-1; D might be TRBD1 or TRBD2, each matching 5 bases. This CDR3 spans 14 amino acids. Germline V gives CDR1 MNHEY, CDR2 SMNVEV (reference sequence). Trimming left V 3 bases short and J 4 bases short, with 10 bases between. The DNA for the CDR3 is TGTGCCAGCAGTTTTGAGGGACCGTACAATGAGCAGTTCTTC. Its protein product is CASSFEGPYNEQFF.

This clonotype was observed many times. The chain combines TRBV11-2 with TRBJ2-5; D is perhaps TRBD2 (6 bases). The CDR3 runs to 14 residues. Germline V CDR1 and CDR2: SGHAT, FQNNGV. Trimming took off 4 bases at V and 7 bases at J, with 16 bases between the two ends. As DNA, the CDR3 is TGTGCCAGCAGCTCTGGGACTTGGGACGGGACCCAGTACTTC. It encodes CASSSGTWDGTQYF.

This clonotype has ten or more counts. The genes are TRBV6-2 or TRBV6-3 and TRBJ2-3, with 7 bases that match TRBD2. The CDR3 spans 13 residues. From germline, CDR1 is MNHEY and CDR2 SVGEGT. With V trimmed by 9 bases and J by 4 bases, 7 bases remained unmatched. The CDR3, as DNA: TGTGCCAGTTCGCGGGAGTGGGCAGATACGCAGTATTTT. Its translation is CASSREWADTQYF.

V is TRBV7-9 and J is TRBJ2-2; 10 bases fit TRBD1. The J segment lost 7 bases and the V segment lost 5 bases, leaving 7 bases of the junction unmatched. This CDR3 is 15 amino acids long. Germline V gives CDR1 SEHNR, CDR2 FQNEAQ (reference sequence). CDR3 residues: CASSPTGGSFGELFF. CDR3 bases: TGTGCCAGCAGCCCGACAGGGGGCAGTTTCGGGGAGCTGTTTTTT.

This clonotype was found many times. V is TRBV4-2 and J is TRBJ2-1, with D perhaps assigned TRBD1 or TRBD2 (5 bases each). This CDR3 is built from 16 residues. Germline V gene data show CDR1 as LGHNA and CDR2 as YNFKEQ. Trimming stripped 4 bases from V and 3 bases from J, with 16 bases between. CDR3 in amino acids: CASSPVTGTDYNEQFF. In DNA form, the CDR3 reads TGTGCCAGCAGCCCCGTAACCGGGACGGACTACAATGAGCAGTTCTTC.

This sequence joins TRBV20-1 and TRBJ2-5; D is undetermined. Per the germline V gene, CDR1 is DFQATT and CDR2 is SNEGSKA (reference sequence). V was cut by 0 bases and J by 13 bases, with 12 bases left in between. This CDR3 has 11 amino acids. Here the CDR3 reads CSARDEGPRYF. The CDR3 DNA reads TGCAGTGCTAGAGATGAAGGCCCCCGGTACTTC.

This clonotype was recorded many times. The V call is TRBV18, the J call TRBJ2-5; D gene uncertain. Trimming stripped 2 bases from V and 5 bases from J, with 6 bases between. This CDR3 comprises 12 residues. Germline V gene lookup returns CDR1 KGHSH and CDR2 LQKENI. This CDR3 reads CASSPISETQYF. Written as DNA, the CDR3 is TGTGCCAGCTCACCAATATCTGAGACCCAGTACTTC.

J is TRBJ1-1 and V is TRBV6-1; 7 bases are shared with TRBD1. The junction had 4 bases not matched to a gene; V was cut back by 6 bases and J by 3 bases. CDR3 length: 13 residues. From germline, CDR1 is MNHNS and CDR2 SASEGT. The DNA of the CDR3 is TGTGCCAGCAGGCAGGACAGGCACACTGAAGCTTTCTTT. Its translation is CASRQDRHTEAFF.

This sequence joins TRBV9 and TRBJ1-3; a possible D gene is TRBD1 (6 bases). Trimming took 5 bases from V and 4 from J, leaving 13 bases between them. This CDR3 has 14 residues. The V gene's germline CDR1 is SGDLS and CDR2 YYNGEE. CDR3 sequence: CASRQGLMGNTIYF. The CDR3 DNA is TGTGCCAGCAGACAGGGACTGATGGGAAACACCATATATTTT.

This clonotype was seen many times. The chain combines TRBV2 with TRBJ2-2, with 8 positions matching TRBD1. Germline V gene sequence: CDR1 SNHLY, CDR2 FYNNEI. J was trimmed by 8 bases and V by 11 bases; bases with no gene match: 13. The CDR3 loop spans 14 amino acids. CDR3: CARRRTGLDGELFF. CDR3 in DNA: TGTGCCCGACGACGGACAGGGCTGGATGGGGAGCTGTTTTTT.

This clonotype showed up many times. The rearrangement joins TRBV29-1 to TRBJ1-4; TRBD1 agrees at 7 bases. Germline V gives CDR1 SQVTM, CDR2 ANQGSEA. After removal of 4 bases from V and 8 bases from J, the junction contained 4 bases not matched to a gene. The CDR3 covers 12 residues. The CDR3 region is CSVGQGGEKLFF. The CDR3 DNA sequence: TGCAGCGTTGGACAGGGAGGAGAAAAACTGTTTTTT.

This clonotype was seen a few times. The chain links TRBV6-1 to TRBJ2-3; TRBD2 matches at 7 bases. Germline V gives CDR1 MNHNS, CDR2 SASEGT. This CDR3 spans 18 amino acids. Germline trimming cut 6 bases from V and 5 bases from J; bases unmatched to any gene: 20. CDR3 nucleotides: TGTGCCAGCAGCCTCCACGCAGACTCAAGCGGGAAGATAGATACGCAGTATTTT. As protein: CASSLHADSSGKIDTQYF.

The chain combines TRBV19 with TRBJ2-5; weak D call: TRBD1 (6 bases). The length of the CDR3 is 11 residues. The germline gives CDR1 LNHDA, CDR2 SQIVND (reference sequence). Trimming cost V 11 bases and J 5 bases, with 12 bases left between them. In DNA form, the CDR3 reads TGTGCCGCTGGGGGCGGGGAGACCCAGTACTTC. Translated: CAAGGGETQYF.

At least ten counts were recorded for this clonotype. The V and J genes are TRBV30 and TRBJ2-3; D may correspond to TRBD1 or TRBD2 (5 bases each). The germline V gene has CDR1 GTSNPN and CDR2 SVGIG (reference sequence). The CDR3 is made up of 14 amino acids. V was pared by 4 bases and J by 2 bases, with 13 bases between. CDR3 bases: TGTGCCTGGAAAAACCTTGGGACCACAGATACGCAGTATTTT. Translated, it gives CAWKNLGTTDTQYF.

As regards this clonotype: A single base separates this from a much larger clone, so it may be a read error. The CDR3 does not close with the conserved phenylalanine or tryptophan, likely indicating a read error. V is TRBV11-2 and J is TRBJ2-7; D may be TRBD2 (5 bases). There are 14 residues in the CDR3. Germline V gene sequence: CDR1 SGHAT, CDR2 FQNNGV. The V gene lost 2 bases and the J gene lost 2 bases, with 10 bases spanning the gap. CDR3 DNA sequence: TGTGCCAGCAGCTTAACGGGATTTCCCTACGAGCAGTACTCC. Protein sequence: CASSLTGFPYEQYS.

There are many counts of this clonotype. The rearrangement links TRBV27 to TRBJ2-5; 8 bases are a match to TRBD1. V lost 7 bases to trimming and J lost 2 bases; unmatched junction nucleotides: 3. The germline CDR1 and CDR2 sequences are MNHEY and SMNVEV (reference sequence). The CDR3 totals 13 residues. CDR3 residues: CASKRTGQETQYF. In DNA form, the CDR3 reads TGTGCCAGCAAACGGACAGGGCAAGAGACCCAGTACTTC.

With respect to this clonotype: This may be a read error: a much more frequent sequence differs by one nucleotide. The genes are TRBV11-2 and TRBJ2-2, with 9 positions matching TRBD2. Germline trimming cut 8 bases from V and 6 bases from J; bases unmatched to any gene: 10. Germline V gene data show CDR1 as SGHAT and CDR2 as FQNNGV. This CDR3 comprises 15 residues. CDR3 nucleotide sequence: TGTGCCAGCTCTTCGGGACTAGCAGTCGCCGGGGAGCTGTTTTTT. Its translation: CASSSGLAVAGELFF. Complete variable domain (other parts from reference TRBV11-2 and TRBJ2-2): EAGVAQSPRYKIIEKRQSVAFWCNPISGHATLYWYQQILGQGPKLLIQFQNNGVVDDSQLPKDRFSAERLKGVDSTLKIQPAKLEDSAVYLCASSSGLAVAGELFFGEGSRLTVL.

V gene TRBV5-8 combines with J gene TRBJ2-6, with D unresolved. The CDR3 loop spans 16 amino acids. Germline-derived CDR1 and CDR2 are SGHTS and YDEGEE. Trimming left V 0 bases short and J 3 bases short, with 10 bases between. The CDR3 DNA is TGTGCCAGCAGCTTGGCCAAAGCTTATGGGGCCAACGTCCTGACTTTC. It translates to CASSLAKAYGANVLTF.

This clonotype was seen repeatedly, ten times or more. The chain joins TRBV5-6 to TRBJ1-1, with 9 bases fitting TRBD1. CDR3 length: 14 amino acids. Losses at the gene ends were 3 bases for V and 4 bases for J; bases not matched to a gene: 4. The germline V gene encodes CDR1 SGHDT and CDR2 YYEEEE. CDR3 sequence reads: CASSYGTGPTEAFF. As DNA, the CDR3 is TGTGCCAGCAGCTATGGGACAGGGCCCACTGAAGCTTTCTTT.